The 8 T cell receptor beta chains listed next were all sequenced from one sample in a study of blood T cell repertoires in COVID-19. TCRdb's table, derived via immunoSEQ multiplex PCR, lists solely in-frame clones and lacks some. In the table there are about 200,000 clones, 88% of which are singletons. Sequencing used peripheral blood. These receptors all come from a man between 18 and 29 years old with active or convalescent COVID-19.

The DNA for the CDR3 is TGCGCCAGCAGATTCGGACAGGGGAACACTGAAGCTTTCTTT. Encoded protein: CASRFGQGNTEAFF. The rearrangement uses TRBV5-1 and TRBJ1-1, with 8 bases aligning to TRBD1. The CDR3 is made up of 14 amino acids. The trim removed 5 bases at V and 1 base at J, leaving 4 bases unmatched. Germline CDR1 and CDR2: SGHRS and YFSETQ.

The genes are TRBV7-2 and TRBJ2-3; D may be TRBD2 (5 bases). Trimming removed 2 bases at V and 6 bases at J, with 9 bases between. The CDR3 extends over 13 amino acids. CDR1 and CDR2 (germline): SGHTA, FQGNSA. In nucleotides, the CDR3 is TGTGCCAGCAGCTTAAAGTGGGAGGATACGCAGTATTTT. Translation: CASSLKWEDTQYF. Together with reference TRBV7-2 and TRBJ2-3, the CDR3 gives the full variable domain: GAGVSQSPSNKVTEKGKDVELRCDPISGHTALYWYRQSLGQGLEFLIYFQGNSAPDKSGLPSDRFSAERTGGSVSTLTIQRTQQEDSAVYLCASSLKWEDTQYFGPGTRLTVL.

The CDR3 reads CASSLGAGLVETQYF. Written as DNA, the CDR3 is TGTGCCAGCAGCTTAGGTGCAGGCCTCGTAGAGACCCAGTACTTC. The chain uses TRBV7-9 and TRBJ2-5; no definite D call. The CDR3 covers 15 residues. V dropped 1 base and J dropped 4 bases, with 13 bases sitting between them. CDR1 is SEHNR, CDR2 FQNEAQ, per germline (reference sequence). The variable domain in full, completed from reference TRBV7-9 and TRBJ2-5, reads DTGVSQNPRHKITKRGQNVTFRCDPISEHNRLYWYRQTLGQGPEFLTYFQNEAQLEKSRLLSDRFSAERPKGSFSTLEIQRTEQGDSAMYLCASSLGAGLVETQYFGPGTRLLVL.

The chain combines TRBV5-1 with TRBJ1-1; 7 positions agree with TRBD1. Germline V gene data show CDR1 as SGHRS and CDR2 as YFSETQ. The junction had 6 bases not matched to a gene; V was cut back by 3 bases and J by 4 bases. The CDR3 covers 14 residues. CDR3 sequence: CASSSTGLGTEAFF. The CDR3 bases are TGCGCCAGCAGCTCGACAGGGCTCGGCACTGAAGCTTTCTTT.

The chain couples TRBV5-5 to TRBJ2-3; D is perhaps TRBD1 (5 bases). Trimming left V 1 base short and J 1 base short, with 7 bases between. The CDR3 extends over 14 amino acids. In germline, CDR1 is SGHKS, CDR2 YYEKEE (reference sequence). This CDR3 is CASSLIQGTDTQYF. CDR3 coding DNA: TGTGCCAGCAGCTTGATACAGGGCACAGATACGCAGTATTTT.

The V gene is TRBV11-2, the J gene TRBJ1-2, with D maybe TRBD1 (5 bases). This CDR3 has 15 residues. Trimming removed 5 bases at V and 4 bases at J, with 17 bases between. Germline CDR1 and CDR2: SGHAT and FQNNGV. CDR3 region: CASSTGAYPLYGYTF. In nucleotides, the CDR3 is TGTGCCAGCAGCACAGGCGCATATCCCCTCTATGGCTACACCTTC.

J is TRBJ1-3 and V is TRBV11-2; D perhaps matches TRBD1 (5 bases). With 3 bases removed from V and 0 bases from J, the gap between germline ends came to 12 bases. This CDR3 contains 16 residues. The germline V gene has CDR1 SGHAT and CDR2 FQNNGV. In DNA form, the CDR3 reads TGTGCCAGCAGCTTTTCTTGGGGCGACTCTGGAAACACCATATATTTT. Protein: CASSFSWGDSGNTIYF. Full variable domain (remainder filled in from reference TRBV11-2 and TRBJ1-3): EAGVAQSPRYKIIEKRQSVAFWCNPISGHATLYWYQQILGQGPKLLIQFQNNGVVDDSQLPKDRFSAERLKGVDSTLKIQPAKLEDSAVYLCASSFSWGDSGNTIYFGEGSWLTVV.

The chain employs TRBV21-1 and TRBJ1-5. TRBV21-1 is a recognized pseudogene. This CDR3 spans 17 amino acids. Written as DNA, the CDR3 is TGTGCCAGCAGCGAAGAACGCGGGGGAAAGGGGCTGAGGCCCCAGCATTTT. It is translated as CASSEERGGKGLRPQHF.